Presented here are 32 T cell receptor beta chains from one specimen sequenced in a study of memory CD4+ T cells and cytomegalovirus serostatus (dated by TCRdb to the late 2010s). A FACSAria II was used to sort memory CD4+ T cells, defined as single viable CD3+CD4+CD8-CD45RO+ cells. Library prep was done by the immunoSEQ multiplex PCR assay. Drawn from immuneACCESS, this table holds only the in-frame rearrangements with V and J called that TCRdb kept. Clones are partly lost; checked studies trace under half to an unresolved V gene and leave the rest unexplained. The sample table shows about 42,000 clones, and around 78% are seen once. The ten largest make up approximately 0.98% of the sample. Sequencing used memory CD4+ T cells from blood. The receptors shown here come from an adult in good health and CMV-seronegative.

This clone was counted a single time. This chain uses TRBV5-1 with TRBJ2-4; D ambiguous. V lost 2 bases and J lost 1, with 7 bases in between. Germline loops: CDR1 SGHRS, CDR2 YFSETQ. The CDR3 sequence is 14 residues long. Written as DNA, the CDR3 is TGCGCCAGCAGCTTAAGTGGGGCCAAAAACATTCAGTACTTC. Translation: CASSLSGAKNIQYF. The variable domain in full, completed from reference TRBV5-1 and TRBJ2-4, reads KAGVTQTPRYLIKTRGQQVTLSCSPISGHRSVSWYQQTPGQGLQFLFEYFSETQRNKGNFPGRFSGRQFSNSRSEMNVSTLELGDSALYLCASSLSGAKNIQYFGAGTRLSVL.

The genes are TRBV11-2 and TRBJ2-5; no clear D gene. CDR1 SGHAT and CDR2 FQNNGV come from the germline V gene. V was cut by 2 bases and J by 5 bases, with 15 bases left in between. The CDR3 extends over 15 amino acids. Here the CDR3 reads CASSLRTQGYETQYF. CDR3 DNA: TGTGCCAGCAGCTTACGGACGCAAGGGTACGAGACCCAGTACTTC.

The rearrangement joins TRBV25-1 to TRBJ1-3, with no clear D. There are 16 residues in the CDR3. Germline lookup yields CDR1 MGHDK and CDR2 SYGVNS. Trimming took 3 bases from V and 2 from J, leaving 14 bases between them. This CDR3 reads CASSDSWEFPGNTIYF. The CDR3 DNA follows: TGTGCCAGCAGTGATTCCTGGGAATTCCCTGGAAACACCATATATTTT.

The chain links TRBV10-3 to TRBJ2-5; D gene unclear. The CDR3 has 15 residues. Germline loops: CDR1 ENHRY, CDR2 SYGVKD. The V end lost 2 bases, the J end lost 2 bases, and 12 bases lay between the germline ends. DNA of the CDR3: TGTGCCATCAGTGAGGGGAAGGGTCTACAAGAGACCCAGTACTTC. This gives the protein CAISEGKGLQETQYF.

As DNA, the CDR3 is TGTGCCAGCAGGGTACAGGATAATTCACCCCTCCACTTT. It yields the protein CASRVQDNSPLHF. This sequence joins TRBV6-5 and TRBJ1-6; the D gene is possibly TRBD1 (5 bases). The CDR3 sequence is 13 residues long. The V and J ends lost 6 bases and 5 bases respectively, with 8 bases between them. Germline-derived CDR1 and CDR2 are MNHEY and SVGAGI.

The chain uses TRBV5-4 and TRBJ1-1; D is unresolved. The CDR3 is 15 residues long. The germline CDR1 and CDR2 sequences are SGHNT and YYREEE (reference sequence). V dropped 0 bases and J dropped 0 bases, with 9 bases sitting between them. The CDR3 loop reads CASSLGRPVNTEAFF. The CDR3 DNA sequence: TGTGCCAGCAGCTTGGGGCGGCCCGTGAACACTGAAGCTTTCTTT. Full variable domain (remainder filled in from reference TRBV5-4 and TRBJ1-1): ETGVTQSPTHLIKTRGQQVTLRCSSQSGHNTVSWYQQALGQGPQFIFQYYREEENGRGNFPPRFSGLQFPNYSSELNVNALELDDSALYLCASSLGRPVNTEAFFGQGTRLTVV.

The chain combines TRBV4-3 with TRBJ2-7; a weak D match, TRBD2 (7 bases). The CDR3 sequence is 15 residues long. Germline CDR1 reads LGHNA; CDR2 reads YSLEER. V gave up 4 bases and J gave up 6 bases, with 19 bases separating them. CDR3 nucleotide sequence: TGCGCCAGCAGCCCGGTGGGGGGGGGCGCGATCGAGCAGTACTTC. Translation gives CASSPVGGGAIEQYF.

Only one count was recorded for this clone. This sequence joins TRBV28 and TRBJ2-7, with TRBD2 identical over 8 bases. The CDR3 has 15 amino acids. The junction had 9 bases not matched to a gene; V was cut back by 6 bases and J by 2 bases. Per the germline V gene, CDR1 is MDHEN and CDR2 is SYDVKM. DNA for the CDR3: TGTGCCAGCAGGTCGACTAGCGTAAACCCCTACGAGCAGTACTTC. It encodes CASRSTSVNPYEQYF.

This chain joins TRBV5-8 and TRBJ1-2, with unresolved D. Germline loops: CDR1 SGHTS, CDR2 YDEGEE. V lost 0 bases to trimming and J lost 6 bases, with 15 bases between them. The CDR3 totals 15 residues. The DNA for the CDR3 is TGTGCCAGCAGCTTGGAGCCGGCGGCTATGAATGGCTACACCTTC. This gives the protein CASSLEPAAMNGYTF.

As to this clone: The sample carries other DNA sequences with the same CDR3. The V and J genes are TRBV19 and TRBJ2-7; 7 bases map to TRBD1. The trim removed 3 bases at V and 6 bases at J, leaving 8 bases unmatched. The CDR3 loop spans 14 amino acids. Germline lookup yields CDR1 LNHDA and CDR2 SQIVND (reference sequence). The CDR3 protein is CASSIRPPGGEQYF. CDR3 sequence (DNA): TGTGCCAGTAGTATTCGCCCCCCAGGGGGCGAGCAGTACTTC.

CDR3 in amino acids: CASSIGMRQGAGNTIYF. CDR3 in DNA: TGTGCCAGTAGTATTGGGATGAGACAGGGAGCTGGAAACACCATATATTTT. The chain employs TRBV19 and TRBJ1-3, with 7 bases lining up with TRBD1. Germline V gives CDR1 LNHDA, CDR2 SQIVND (reference sequence). Trimming removed 3 bases from V and 2 bases from J; junction bases left unmatched: 10. This CDR3 is built from 17 residues.

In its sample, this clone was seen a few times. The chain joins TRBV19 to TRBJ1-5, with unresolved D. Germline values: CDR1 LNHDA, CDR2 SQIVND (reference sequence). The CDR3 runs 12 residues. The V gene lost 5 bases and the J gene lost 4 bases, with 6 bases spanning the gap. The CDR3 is CASSPRNQPQHF. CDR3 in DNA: TGTGCCAGTAGTCCGAGGAATCAGCCCCAGCATTTT. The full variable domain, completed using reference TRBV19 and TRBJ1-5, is DGGITQSPKYLFRKEGQNVTLSCEQNLNHDAMYWYRQDPGQGLRLIYYSQIVNDFQKGDIAEGYSVSREKKESFPLTVTSAQKNPTAFYLCASSPRNQPQHFGDGTRLSIL.

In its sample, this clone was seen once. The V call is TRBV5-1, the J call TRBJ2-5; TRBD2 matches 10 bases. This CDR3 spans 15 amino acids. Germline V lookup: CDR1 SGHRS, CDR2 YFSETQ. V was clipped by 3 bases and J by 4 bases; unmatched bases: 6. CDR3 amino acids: CASSSKRGGRETQYF. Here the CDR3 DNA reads TGCGCCAGCAGCTCAAAGCGGGGGGGCCGAGAGACCCAGTACTTC.

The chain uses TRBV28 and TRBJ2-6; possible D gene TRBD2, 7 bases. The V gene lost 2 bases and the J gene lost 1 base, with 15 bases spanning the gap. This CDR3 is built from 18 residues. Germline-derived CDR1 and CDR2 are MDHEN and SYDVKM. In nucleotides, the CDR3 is TGTGCCAGCAGTTTAGGCAGGGGAGGGCTGTCTGGGGCCAACGTCCTGACTTTC. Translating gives CASSLGRGGLSGANVLTF. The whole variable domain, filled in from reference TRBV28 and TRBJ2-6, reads DVKVTQSSRYLVKRTGEKVFLECVQDMDHENMFWYRQDPGLGLRLIYFSYDVKMKEKGDIPEGYSVSREKKERFSLILESASTNQTSMYLCASSLGRGGLSGANVLTFGAGSRLTVL.

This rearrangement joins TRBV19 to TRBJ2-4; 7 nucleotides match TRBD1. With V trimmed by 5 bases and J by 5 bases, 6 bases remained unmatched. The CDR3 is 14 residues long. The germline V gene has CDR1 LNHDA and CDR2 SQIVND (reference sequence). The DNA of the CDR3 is TGTGCCAGTAGTGTATACAGGGGCCAAAACATTCAGTACTTC. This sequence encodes CASSVYRGQNIQYF.

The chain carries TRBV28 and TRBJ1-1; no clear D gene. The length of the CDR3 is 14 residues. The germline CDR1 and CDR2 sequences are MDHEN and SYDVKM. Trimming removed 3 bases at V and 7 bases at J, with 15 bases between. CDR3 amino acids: CASSLRTLRVEAFF. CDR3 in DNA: TGTGCCAGCAGTTTGCGGACCCTGCGGGTTGAAGCTTTCTTT.

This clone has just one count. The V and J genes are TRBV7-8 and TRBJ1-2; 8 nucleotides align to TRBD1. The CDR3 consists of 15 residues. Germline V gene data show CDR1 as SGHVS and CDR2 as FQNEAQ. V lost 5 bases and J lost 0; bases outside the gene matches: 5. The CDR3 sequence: CASSLGTGANYGYTF. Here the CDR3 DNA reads TGTGCCAGCAGCCTAGGGACAGGAGCTAACTATGGCTACACCTTC.

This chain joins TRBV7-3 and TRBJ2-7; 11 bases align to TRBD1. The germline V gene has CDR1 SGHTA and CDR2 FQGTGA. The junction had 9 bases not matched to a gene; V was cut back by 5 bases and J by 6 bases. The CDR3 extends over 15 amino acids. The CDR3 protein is CASSPNAGTGGEQYF. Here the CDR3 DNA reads TGTGCCAGCAGCCCCAACGCCGGGACAGGGGGCGAGCAGTACTTC.

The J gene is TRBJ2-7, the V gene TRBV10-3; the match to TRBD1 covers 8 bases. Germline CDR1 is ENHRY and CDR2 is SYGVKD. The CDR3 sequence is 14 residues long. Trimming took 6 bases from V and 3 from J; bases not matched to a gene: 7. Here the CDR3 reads CAISADRGIYEQYF. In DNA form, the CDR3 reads TGTGCCATCAGCGCAGACAGGGGAATCTACGAGCAGTACTTC.

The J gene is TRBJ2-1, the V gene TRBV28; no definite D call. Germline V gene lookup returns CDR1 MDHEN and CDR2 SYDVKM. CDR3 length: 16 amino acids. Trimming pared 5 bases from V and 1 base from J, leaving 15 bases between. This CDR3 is CASSPPGSSSYNEQFF. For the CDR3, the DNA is TGTGCCAGCAGTCCCCCCGGATCGTCATCCTACAATGAGCAGTTCTTC.

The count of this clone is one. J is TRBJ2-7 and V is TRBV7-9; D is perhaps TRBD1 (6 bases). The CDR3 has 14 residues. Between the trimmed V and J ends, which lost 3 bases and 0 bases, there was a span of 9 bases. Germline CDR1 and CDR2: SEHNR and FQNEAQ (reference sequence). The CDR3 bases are TGTGCCAGCAGCTTTGGACAGATCTCCTACGAGCAGTACTTC. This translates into CASSFGQISYEQYF.

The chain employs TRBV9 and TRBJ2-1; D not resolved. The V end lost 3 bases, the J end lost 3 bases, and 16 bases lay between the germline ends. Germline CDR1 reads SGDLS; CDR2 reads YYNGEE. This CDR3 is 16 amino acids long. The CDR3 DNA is TGTGCCAGCAGCGGGGAAAGTGGGGTGGACTACAATGAGCAGTTCTTC. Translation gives CASSGESGVDYNEQFF.

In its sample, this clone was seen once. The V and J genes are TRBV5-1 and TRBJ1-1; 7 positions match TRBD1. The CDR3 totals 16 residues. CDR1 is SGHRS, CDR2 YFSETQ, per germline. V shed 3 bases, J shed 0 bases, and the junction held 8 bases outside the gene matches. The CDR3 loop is CASSSTGTDLNTEAFF. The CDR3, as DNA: TGCGCCAGCAGCTCAACCGGGACAGACCTGAACACTGAAGCTTTCTTT.

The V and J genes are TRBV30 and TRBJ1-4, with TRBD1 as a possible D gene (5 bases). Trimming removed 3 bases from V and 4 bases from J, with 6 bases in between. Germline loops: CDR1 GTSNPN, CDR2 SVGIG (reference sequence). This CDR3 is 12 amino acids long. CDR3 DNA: TGTGCCTGGAGAGGGGATAATGAAAAACTGTTTTTT. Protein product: CAWRGDNEKLFF.

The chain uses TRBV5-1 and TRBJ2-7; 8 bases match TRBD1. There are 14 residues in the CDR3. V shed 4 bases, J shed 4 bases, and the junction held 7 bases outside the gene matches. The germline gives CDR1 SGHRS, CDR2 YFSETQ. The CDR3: CASSRGQGWYEQYF. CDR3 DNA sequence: TGCGCCAGCAGCCGAGGACAGGGTTGGTACGAGCAGTACTTC.

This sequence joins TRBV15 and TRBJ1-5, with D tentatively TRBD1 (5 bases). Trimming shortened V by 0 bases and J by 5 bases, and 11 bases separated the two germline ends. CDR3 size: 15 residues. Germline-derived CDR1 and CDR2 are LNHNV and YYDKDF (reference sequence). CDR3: CATSRDRNRYQPQHF. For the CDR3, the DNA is TGTGCCACCAGCAGAGATAGGAACAGGTATCAGCCCCAGCATTTT.

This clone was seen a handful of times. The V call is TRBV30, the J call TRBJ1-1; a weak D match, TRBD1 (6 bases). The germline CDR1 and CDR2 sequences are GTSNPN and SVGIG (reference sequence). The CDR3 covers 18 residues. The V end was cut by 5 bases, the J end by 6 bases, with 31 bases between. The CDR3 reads CAWVPGFLETGRRPEAFF. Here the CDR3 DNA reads TGTGCCTGGGTCCCTGGGTTCCTCGAGACAGGCCGTCGACCTGAAGCTTTCTTT.

The DNA of the CDR3 is TGTGCCACCACAGGGACAGGGGGCCCCGCTGAAGCTTTCTTT. Translation: CATTGTGGPAEAFF. The chain links TRBV28 to TRBJ1-1, with 12 bases identical to TRBD1. Trimming removed 10 bases from V and 6 bases from J; junction bases left unmatched: 9. The CDR3 has 14 residues. The V gene's germline CDR1 is MDHEN and CDR2 SYDVKM.

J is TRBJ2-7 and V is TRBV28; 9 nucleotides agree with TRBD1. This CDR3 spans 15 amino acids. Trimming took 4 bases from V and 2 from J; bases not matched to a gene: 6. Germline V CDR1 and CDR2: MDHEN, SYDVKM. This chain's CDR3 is CASSSGTGKTYEQYF. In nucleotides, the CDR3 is TGTGCCAGCAGTTCTGGGACAGGGAAAACCTACGAGCAGTACTTC. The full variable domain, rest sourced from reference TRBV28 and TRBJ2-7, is DVKVTQSSRYLVKRTGEKVFLECVQDMDHENMFWYRQDPGLGLRLIYFSYDVKMKEKGDIPEGYSVSREKKERFSLILESASTNQTSMYLCASSSGTGKTYEQYFGPGTRLTVT.

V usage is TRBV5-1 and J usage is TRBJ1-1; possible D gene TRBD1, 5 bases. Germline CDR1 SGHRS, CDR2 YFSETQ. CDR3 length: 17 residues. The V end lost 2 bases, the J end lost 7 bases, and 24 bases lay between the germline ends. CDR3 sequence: CASSFTPRDVGGREAFF. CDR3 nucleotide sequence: TGCGCCAGCAGCTTTACCCCCAGGGATGTGGGTGGTCGTGAAGCTTTCTTT.

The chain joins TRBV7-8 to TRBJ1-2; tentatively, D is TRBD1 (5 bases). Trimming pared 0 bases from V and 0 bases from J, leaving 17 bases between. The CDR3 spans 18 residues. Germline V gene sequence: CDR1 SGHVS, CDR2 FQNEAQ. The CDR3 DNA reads TGTGCCAGCAGCTTAGCTGCCTATTCGAGAGGGGCTAACTATGGCTACACCTTC. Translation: CASSLAAYSRGANYGYTF.

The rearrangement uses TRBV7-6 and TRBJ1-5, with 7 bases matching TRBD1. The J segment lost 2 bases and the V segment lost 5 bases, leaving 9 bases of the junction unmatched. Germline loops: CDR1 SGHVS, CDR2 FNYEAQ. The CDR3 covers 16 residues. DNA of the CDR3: TGTGCCAGCAGCCCGAGACAGGGCTCGGGCAATCAGCCCCAGCATTTT. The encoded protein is CASSPRQGSGNQPQHF.